The 25 T cell receptor beta chains below all came from one sample that was sequenced in a study of beta chain features in type 1 diabetes. The isolated RNA, all of it, was reverse transcribed, so expressed TCRB transcripts were what got sequenced. Here immunoSEQ multiplex PCR was the method, and the copy in TCRdb shows in-frame clones only, minus some. Of 500,000 to 850,000 clones in the sample, over 12% were seen once. The study, taken as a whole, reports: People with Type 1 diabetes carried modestly yet significantly shorter TCRB CDR3s in all four CD4+ subsets.

These TCRs are of unknown antigen specificity. The material sequenced was naive CD4+ T cells from blood. The receptors shown here come from a man in his late teens or twenties with type 1 diabetes.

This clone was found a few times. The sample carries other DNA sequences with the same CDR3. This chain connects TRBV7-3 to TRBJ2-2, with D unclear. Trimming stripped 1 base from V and 4 bases from J, with 7 bases between. This CDR3 region has 14 residues. In germline, CDR1 is SGHTA, CDR2 FQGTGA. The CDR3 is CASSLSSSTGELFF. Here the CDR3 DNA reads TGTGCCAGCAGCTTAAGTTCCTCCACCGGGGAGCTGTTTTTT.

V is TRBV30 and J is TRBJ1-2; TRBD1 is a possible D gene (6 bases). V was clipped by 8 bases and J by 4 bases, with 14 bases between them. Germline values: CDR1 GTSNPN, CDR2 SVGIG (reference sequence). This CDR3 has 12 residues. The CDR3 is CATLMDSYGYTF. In DNA, the CDR3 is TGTGCCACACTTATGGACAGCTATGGCTACACCTTC.

The chain combines TRBV6-5 with TRBJ2-7; no reliable D call. This CDR3 region has 13 residues. V lost 6 bases and J lost 2, with 11 bases in between. In germline, CDR1 is MNHEY, CDR2 SVGAGI. As DNA, the CDR3 is TGTGCCAGCAGAACTGACATAACCTACGAGCAGTACTTC. It is translated as CASRTDITYEQYF.

This sequence joins TRBV5-1 and TRBJ2-6; no firm D call. There are 14 residues in the CDR3. Trimming cost V 0 bases and J 2 bases, with 3 bases left between them. Germline V gene data show CDR1 as SGHRS and CDR2 as YFSETQ. CDR3: CASSLAPGANVLTF. The CDR3 bases are TGCGCCAGCAGCTTGGCCCCTGGGGCCAACGTCCTGACTTTC.

This chain links TRBV30 with TRBJ1-4; no clear D gene. CDR1 is GTSNPN, CDR2 SVGIG, per germline (reference sequence). The CDR3 is 12 amino acids. V was pared by 3 bases and J by 13 bases, with 15 bases between. The CDR3 DNA follows: TGTGCCTGGAGAGCATCCGGGAGGAGACTGTTTTTT. Translating it yields CAWRASGRRLFF.

This clone occurred a few times. This CDR3 is CASRGRYDTQYF. CDR3 nucleotides: TGTGCCAGCAGAGGGAGGTACGATACGCAGTATTTT. The genes are TRBV7-2 and TRBJ2-3; D perhaps matches TRBD2 (6 bases). The CDR3 contains 12 residues. V lost 6 bases and J 6 bases, leaving 10 bases between the germline ends. Germline-derived CDR1 and CDR2 are SGHTA and FQGNSA. The full variable domain, its missing parts supplied by reference TRBV7-2 and TRBJ2-3, is GAGVSQSPSNKVTEKGKDVELRCDPISGHTALYWYRQSLGQGLEFLIYFQGNSAPDKSGLPSDRFSAERTGGSVSTLTIQRTQQEDSAVYLCASRGRYDTQYFGPGTRLTVL.

This clone was observed a handful of times. V is TRBV7-9 and J is TRBJ2-1; 9 bases align to TRBD2. Germline V gene data show CDR1 as SEHNR and CDR2 as FQNEAQ (reference sequence). The CDR3 has 14 amino acids. J was trimmed by 6 bases and V by 11 bases; bases with no gene match: 11. The CDR3 DNA follows: TGTGCCGGGATCATAGCGGGAGCCTCCAATGAGCAGTTCTTC. Its protein is CAGIIAGASNEQFF.

The sample holds a few counts of this clone. The chain uses TRBV5-1 and TRBJ2-5; D unclear. The CDR3 consists of 14 residues. Trimming took off 4 bases at V and 0 bases at J, with 10 bases between the two ends. The germline V gene has CDR1 SGHRS and CDR2 YFSETQ. The CDR3 bases are TGCGCCAGCAGCCTCCTTACATACCAAGAGACCCAGTACTTC. It is translated as CASSLLTYQETQYF.

The gene calls are TRBV7-2 and TRBJ2-5, with TRBD1 identical over 11 bases. The V gene end was trimmed by 7 bases and the J gene end by 5 bases; junction bases not matched to a gene: 12. The germline CDR1 and CDR2 sequences are SGHTA and FQGNSA. The CDR3 loop spans 16 amino acids. The DNA for the CDR3 is TGTGCCAGCACCCCCTCCCGGACAGGGGGCAGGGAGACCCAGTACTTC. Translation: CASTPSRTGGRETQYF.

The V call is TRBV19, the J call TRBJ2-1, with TRBD2 identical over 9 bases. Germline CDR1 and CDR2: LNHDA and SQIVND (reference sequence). V lost 3 bases and J lost 15; bases outside the gene matches: 6. CDR3 size: 12 residues. CDR3 region: CASSMGLARPFF. The CDR3 DNA follows: TGTGCCAGTAGTATGGGACTAGCTAGACCGTTCTTC.

The rearrangement links TRBV11-2 to TRBJ1-1; D unclear. V was shortened by 5 bases and J by 0 bases, with 13 bases between the two germline ends. This CDR3 is built from 15 residues. From germline, CDR1 is SGHAT and CDR2 FQNNGV. The CDR3 is CASSLRQLMNTEAFF. CDR3 nucleotide sequence: TGTGCCAGCAGCCTTAGACAACTTATGAACACTGAAGCTTTCTTT.

V gene TRBV6-1 combines with J gene TRBJ1-2; the D gene is possibly TRBD1 (5 bases). Germline-derived CDR1 and CDR2 are MNHNS and SASEGT. V lost 2 bases and J 3 bases, leaving 10 bases between the germline ends. The length of the CDR3 is 14 residues. Here the CDR3 DNA reads TGTGCCAGCAGTGAAAGTGGGACCTACTATGGCTACACCTTC. Its protein is CASSESGTYYGYTF.

The V call is TRBV7-2, the J call TRBJ1-6; D not certain. The CDR3 sequence is 13 residues long. Germline-derived CDR1 and CDR2 are SGHTA and FQGNSA. Trimming removed 7 bases from V and 9 bases from J, with 13 bases in between. The CDR3 DNA is TGTGCCAGCACCGCAGTCGGGCTTTCACCCCTCCACTTT. It specifies CASTAVGLSPLHF.

The chain combines TRBV2 with TRBJ2-5, with D tentatively TRBD1 (5 bases). CDR3 length: 14 amino acids. Germline V gene data show CDR1 as SNHLY and CDR2 as FYNNEI. Between the trimmed V and J ends, which lost 10 bases and 5 bases, there was a span of 20 bases. For the CDR3, the DNA is TGTGCCAATCCCTCAGGGTTCGGGCAGGAGACCCAGTACTTC. Protein sequence: CANPSGFGQETQYF.

This clone was picked up a small number of times. The rearrangement links TRBV7-6 to TRBJ1-1; D uncertain. The germline gives CDR1 SGHVS, CDR2 FNYEAQ. The CDR3 sequence is 13 residues long. Trimming shortened V by 5 bases and J by 1 base, and 8 bases separated the two germline ends. The CDR3 DNA follows: TGTGCCAGCAGCCCTGGGTGGAACACTGAAGCTTTCTTT. Its translation: CASSPGWNTEAFF. Filled out from reference TRBV7-6 and TRBJ1-1, the complete variable domain reads GAGVSQSPRYKVTKRGQDVALRCDPISGHVSLYWYRQALGQGPEFLTYFNYEAQQDKSGLPNDRFSAERPEGSISTLTIQRTEQRDSAMYRCASSPGWNTEAFFGQGTRLTVV.

The chain recombines TRBV28 with TRBJ2-7; D is uncertain. The CDR3 consists of 15 residues. Per the germline V gene, CDR1 is MDHEN and CDR2 is SYDVKM. The V end was cut by 3 bases, the J end by 0 bases, with 12 bases between. DNA of the CDR3: TGTGCCAGCAGTTTGTGGCAGCCGAGCTCCTACGAGCAGTACTTC. This gives the protein CASSLWQPSSYEQYF. Filled out from reference TRBV28 and TRBJ2-7, the complete variable domain reads DVKVTQSSRYLVKRTGEKVFLECVQDMDHENMFWYRQDPGLGLRLIYFSYDVKMKEKGDIPEGYSVSREKKERFSLILESASTNQTSMYLCASSLWQPSSYEQYFGPGTRLTVT.

The chain employs TRBV5-1 and TRBJ2-3; a possible D gene is TRBD2 (5 bases). The CDR3 totals 17 residues. Germline V lookup: CDR1 SGHRS, CDR2 YFSETQ. The V and J ends lost 4 bases and 0 bases respectively, with 18 bases between them. In nucleotides, the CDR3 is TGCGCCAGCAGCCCGCTTAGAATGGGGAGTAGCACAGATACGCAGTATTTT. It is translated as CASSPLRMGSSTDTQYF.

The chain uses TRBV27 and TRBJ1-6; D is undetermined. CDR3 size: 12 residues. Germline V lookup: CDR1 MNHEY, CDR2 SMNVEV (reference sequence). Trimming left V 2 bases short and J 9 bases short, with 5 bases between. CDR3 region: CASSLGVSPLHF. Here the CDR3 DNA reads TGTGCCAGCAGTTTAGGGGTTTCACCCCTCCACTTT.

This clone was counted between two and nine times. The chain couples TRBV2 to TRBJ2-3; no reliable D call. Germline CDR1 and CDR2: SNHLY and FYNNEI. This CDR3 has 11 residues. V was shortened by 5 bases and J by 3 bases, with 3 bases between the two germline ends. The CDR3 reads CASSRTDTQYF. The CDR3 bases are TGTGCCAGCAGTCGGACAGATACGCAGTATTTT.

V and J are TRBV10-1 and TRBJ2-2; D is uncertain. V was trimmed by 5 bases and J by 3 bases, leaving 4 bases between them. The CDR3 has 12 residues. CDR1 is WNHNN and CDR2 is SYGVQD in the germline V gene (reference sequence). The CDR3 loop is CASSIDTGELFF. DNA for the CDR3: TGCGCCAGCAGTATAGACACCGGGGAGCTGTTTTTT.

The chain carries TRBV30 and TRBJ2-7, with 7 bases aligning to TRBD1. This CDR3 is built from 11 residues. The germline CDR1 and CDR2 sequences are GTSNPN and SVGIG (reference sequence). V lost 7 bases, J lost 6 bases, and 6 bases stayed unmatched. CDR3 amino acids: CASDRAGEQYF. CDR3 nucleotide sequence: TGTGCCTCCGACAGGGCTGGCGAGCAGTACTTC.

This clone was seen more than once but under ten times. The chain joins TRBV5-1 to TRBJ2-3; 7 nucleotides agree with TRBD1. The CDR3 is 15 amino acids. Germline V gene lookup returns CDR1 SGHRS and CDR2 YFSETQ. V gave up 4 bases and J gave up 3 bases; unmatched junction bases: 8. CDR3 loop: CASSPQGQETDTQYF. CDR3 nucleotides: TGCGCCAGCAGCCCCCAAGGACAGGAGACAGATACGCAGTATTTT.

The chain carries TRBV30 and TRBJ2-1, with TRBD2 matching over 14 bases. Germline CDR1 reads GTSNPN; CDR2 reads SVGIG (reference sequence). V lost 3 bases, J lost 9 bases, and 16 bases stayed unmatched. This CDR3 is built from 18 residues. In DNA, the CDR3 is TGTGCCTGGAGAGGAACCGGGACTAGCGGGGGAGCAGGAAGTGAGCAGTTCTTC. Its translation is CAWRGTGTSGGAGSEQFF.

The chain joins TRBV29-1 to TRBJ2-1; D could derive from TRBD1 or TRBD2 (5 bases each). Between the trimmed V and J ends, which lost 6 bases and 1 base, there was a span of 16 bases. This CDR3 region has 15 residues. Germline values: CDR1 SQVTM, CDR2 ANQGSEA. CDR3 loop: CSVPRGGQSYNEQFF. DNA for the CDR3: TGCAGCGTCCCTCGGGGCGGCCAATCCTACAATGAGCAGTTCTTC.

This sequence joins TRBV2 and TRBJ2-1; D is possibly TRBD2 (6 bases). V lost 8 bases, J lost 11 bases, and 16 bases lay in between. CDR1 and CDR2 (germline): SNHLY, FYNNEI. The length of the CDR3 is 12 residues. As DNA, the CDR3 is TGTGCCAGCGCGGGGTCCTCCCCTAAGCAGTTCTTC. Its protein product is CASAGSSPKQFF.